Listed below are T cell receptor beta chains from one sample, sequenced in a study of shared clonotypes between healthy human individuals. Method: immunoSEQ multiplex PCR; TCRdb's copy keeps in-frame clones and lacks some. The repertoire has 1 million to 1.3 million clones, 70% to 80% of them found once; the top ten carry 0.55% to 0.7%. Input material: memory CD4+ T cells from PBMCs. These receptors originate from a man younger than 35 in good health. Some clones in this sample may be carry-over from other donors' samples. CDR3s include the opening cysteine and the closing phenylalanine or tryptophan. The D gene is left open where the match is weak. Clone sizes are given selectively: once, few, many, or a class where the clone is expanded.

V	D	J	size	DNA	CDR3
TRBV28	NA	TRBJ2-7	NA	TGTGCCAGCATTTCTCCCAGAAGGAGCTACGAGCAGTACTTC	CASISPRRSYEQYF
TRBV6-5	NA	TRBJ2-3	NA	TGTGCCAGCAGTTACCGCGGCGCTAGCACAGATACGCAGTATTTT	CASSYRGASTDTQYF
TRBV18	NA	TRBJ1-1	NA	TGTGCCAGCTCACCAGACAGTAAAAACACTGAAGCTTTCTTT	CASSPDSKNTEAFF
TRBV6-1	TRBD1	TRBJ2-7	NA	TGTGCCAGCAGCACTGCACAGGGGGTCTACGAGCAGTACTTC	CASSTAQGVYEQYF
TRBV18	NA	TRBJ2-5	NA	TGTGCCAGCTCACCAGGGGGCCTTACTTCGTACCAAGAGACCCAGTACTTC	CASSPGGLTSYQETQYF
TRBV6-5	NA	TRBJ1-1	medium-sized	TGTGCCAGCAGTTACTCTTTCGAACACGGCCGAACTTTCTTT	CASSYSFEHGRTFF
TRBV5-5	NA	TRBJ2-6	NA	TGTGCCAGCAGCTTGGTCGAAAACGTCCTGACTTTC	CASSLVENVLTF
TRBV28	TRBD1	TRBJ1-2	NA	TGTGCCAGCAGTCCCGGGACAGGGTGGGATGGCTACACCTTC	CASSPGTGWDGYTF
TRBV4-1	TRBD2	TRBJ2-5	few	TGCGCCAGCAGCCCCCCGGGACTAGCGAACCAAGAGACCCAGTACTTC	CASSPPGLANQETQYF
TRBV9	TRBD1	TRBJ2-7	NA	TGTGCCAGCAGCCCAGGACAGGGCTACGAGCAGTACTTC	CASSPGQGYEQYF
TRBV9	NA	TRBJ1-1	NA	TGTGCCAGCAGCGTAGGTCGGGTGGGCACTGAAGCTTTCTTT	CASSVGRVGTEAFF
TRBV19	NA	TRBJ2-2	NA	TGTGCCAGTAGTATTTCAGGGAATAGAAACACCGGGGAGCTGTTTTTT	CASSISGNRNTGELFF
TRBV19	NA	TRBJ1-3	NA	TGTGCCAGTAGTGGGGCCGGGCGTGGAAACACCATATATTTT	CASSGAGRGNTIYF
TRBV5-1	TRBD1	TRBJ1-1	NA	TGCGCCAGCCGGCCGGGACAGAGCAGGGGAAACACTGAAGCTTTCTTT	CASRPGQSRGNTEAFF
TRBV20-1	NA	TRBJ1-1	NA	TGCAGTGCTAAGGTGAACACTGAAGCTTTCTTT	CSAKVNTEAFF
TRBV5-6	NA	TRBJ2-1	NA	TGTGCCAGCAGCTTGGGGCAGAACTACAATGAGCAGTTCTTC	CASSLGQNYNEQFF
TRBV7-9	TRBD1	TRBJ1-1	NA	TGTGCCAGCAGCAAGACAGGGTCTGGCACTGAAGCTTTCTTT	CASSKTGSGTEAFF
TRBV28	NA	TRBJ2-5	NA	TGTGCCAGCAGTGCTGCGGAGGGGCAATGGACCCAGTACTTC	CASSAAEGQWTQYF
TRBV29-1	NA	TRBJ2-7	NA	TGCAGCGTTCGCGCATCCTACGAGCAGTACTTC	CSVRASYEQYF
TRBV7-2	NA	TRBJ1-3	NA	TGTGCCAGCAGCTCCGCCCAGGGGTTTTTCCGAAACACCATATATTTT	CASSSAQGFFRNTIYF
TRBV6-5	NA	TRBJ1-3	NA	TGTGCCAGCAGTTACTCGTTCAGCTCTGGAAACACCATATATTTT	CASSYSFSSGNTIYF
TRBV9	NA	TRBJ2-1	NA	TGTGCCAGCAGCGTTCAGCTTGGTGAGCAGTTCTTC	CASSVQLGEQFF
TRBV11-2	NA	TRBJ1-1	NA	TGTGCCAGCAGCTTAGTGCTGGGAGAGAACACTGAAGCTTTCTTT	CASSLVLGENTEAFF
TRBV9	NA	TRBJ1-5	few	TGTGCCAGCAGCTCCTACCCCAATCAGCCCCAGCATTTT	CASSSYPNQPQHF
TRBV5-1	TRBD1	TRBJ2-7	NA	TGCGCCAGCAGCTTGTTAACAGGGGGCACGTACGAGCAGTACTTC	CASSLLTGGTYEQYF
TRBV5-1	TRBD2	TRBJ2-7	NA	TGCGCCAGCAGACTAGCGGGAGGGCCTGGCGAGCAGTACTTC	CASRLAGGPGEQYF
TRBV4-1	NA	TRBJ2-2	few	TGCGCCAGCAGCCACCCCGGAGGGCAGGGGCGACCCGCGAACACCGGGGAGCTGTTTTTT	CASSHPGGQGRPANTGELFF
TRBV16	TRBD2	TRBJ2-7	NA	TGTGCCAGCAGCCAATCTAGGGTAGCGGGAAGCTCCTACGAGCAGTACTTC	CASSQSRVAGSSYEQYF
TRBV30	NA	TRBJ1-1	NA	TGTGCCTGGAGTGTAAGGGGCACTGAAGCTTTCTTT	CAWSVRGTEAFF
TRBV6-4	TRBD1	TRBJ2-3	NA	TGTGCCAGCAGTAGGACAGGGACCAGCACAGATACGCAGTATTTT	CASSRTGTSTDTQYF
TRBV7-2	NA	TRBJ2-7	NA	TGTGCCAGCAGCTTAGGCGCGGGTTCCAGATCCTACGAGCAGTACTTC	CASSLGAGSRSYEQYF
TRBV19	TRBD1	TRBJ1-2	NA	TGTGCCAGTAGTATTTGGGACAGGAGGTCTTCTAACTATGGCTACACCTTC	CASSIWDRRSSNYGYTF
TRBV10-2	NA	TRBJ1-2	NA	TGCGCCAGTGAGCCCGGCGGCCGGGGAGTCCAAACTAAAGCTAACTATGGCTACACCTTC	CASEPGGRGVQTKANYGYTF
TRBV14	TRBD2	TRBJ2-1	NA	TGTGCCAGCAGCCAACAGGGACTAGCGTACAATGAGCAGTTCTTC	CASSQQGLAYNEQFF
TRBV2	NA	TRBJ2-1	NA	TGTGCCAGCAAAGGTCAGGACCAGCAGTTCTTC	CASKGQDQQFF
TRBV5-1	TRBD1	TRBJ1-2	NA	TGCGCCAGCAGCTACGGACAGGGATATGGCTACACCTTC	CASSYGQGYGYTF
TRBV11-2	TRBD1	TRBJ1-3	NA	TGTGCCAGCAGCTCAGGGGGGGCTGGAAACACCATATATTTT	CASSSGGAGNTIYF